The 25 T cell receptor beta chains in this list originate from one sample, sequenced in a study of control samples from healthy donors and cancer patients. Measured with immunoSEQ multiplex PCR; TCRdb has only the in-frame clones, and not every one. This repertoire shows about 120,000 clones, 70% to 90% found once; its top ten account for about 2.7%. The sample comprised blood. The receptors were gathered from a man aged 60-69 years in good health.

The chain recombines TRBV18 with TRBJ2-7; 7 nucleotides align to TRBD2. The V segment lost 0 bases and the J segment 4 bases; nucleotides outside the gene matches: 3. Germline V gives CDR1 KGHSH, CDR2 LQKENI. This CDR3 comprises 14 residues. CDR3: CASSPPGGEYEQYF. The CDR3 DNA follows: TGTGCCAGCTCACCACCGGGGGGGGAATACGAGCAGTACTTC.

The V call is TRBV18, the J call TRBJ1-2; D gene unclear. V lost 4 bases and J lost 4, with 19 bases in between. The CDR3 runs 16 residues. Germline V gene sequence: CDR1 KGHSH, CDR2 LQKENI. This CDR3 reads CASSLDFGRSSYGYTF. DNA of the CDR3: TGTGCCAGCTCACTCGACTTCGGCCGATCGTCCTATGGCTACACCTTC.

The rearrangement uses TRBV3-1 (or the pseudogene TRBV3-2) and TRBJ2-1; 10 positions agree with TRBD2. Looked up from germline, CDR1 is LGHDT and CDR2 is YNNKEL (reference sequence). The CDR3 is made up of 16 amino acids. With V trimmed by 1 base and J by 10 bases, 10 bases remained unmatched. Here the CDR3 reads CASSQGVLAGSNEQFF. In DNA form, the CDR3 reads TGTGCCAGCAGCCAAGGGGTACTAGCGGGGTCAAACGAGCAGTTCTTC.

The rearrangement uses TRBV5-1 and TRBJ2-7; possibly TRBD2 for D (5 bases). This CDR3 has 14 amino acids. V was trimmed by 4 bases and J by 4 bases, leaving 15 bases between them. CDR1 is SGHRS, CDR2 YFSETQ, per germline. The CDR3 DNA follows: TGCGCCAGCAGCGTATCGGACTCATCGTACGAGCAGTACTTC. It specifies CASSVSDSSYEQYF.

The V gene is TRBV13, the J gene TRBJ1-2, with D perhaps matching TRBD1 (5 bases). The CDR3 covers 14 residues. V was pared by 3 bases and J by 3 bases, with 11 bases between. The V gene's germline CDR1 is PRHDT and CDR2 FYEKMQ (reference sequence). The CDR3 coding sequence is TGTGCCAGCAGCTTTACCAGGGCTTACTATGGCTACACCTTC. This translates into CASSFTRAYYGYTF.

The J gene is TRBJ1-6, the V gene TRBV19; TRBD1 matches at 7 bases. The V gene end was trimmed by 5 bases and the J gene end by 4 bases; junction bases not matched to a gene: 5. Germline V CDR1 and CDR2: LNHDA, SQIVND (reference sequence). CDR3 length: 15 amino acids. The CDR3 DNA is TGTGCCAGTAGTTCCGGGACAGCTTATAATTCACCCCTCCACTTT. It encodes CASSSGTAYNSPLHF.

The J gene is TRBJ2-5, the V gene TRBV28; D not resolved. The V gene lost 4 bases and the J gene lost 9 bases, with 9 bases spanning the gap. Germline V lookup: CDR1 MDHEN, CDR2 SYDVKM. The CDR3 spans 11 residues. The CDR3 DNA is TGTGCCAGCAGTTCTCTCCGGGCCCAGTACTTC. Protein product: CASSSLRAQYF.

This clone was detected only once. Additional DNA sequences in this sample encode the identical CDR3. This chain uses TRBV20-1 with TRBJ1-5; no firm D call. V was clipped by 3 bases and J by 3 bases, with 9 bases between them. The CDR3 consists of 13 residues. Germline loops: CDR1 DFQATT, CDR2 SNEGSKA (reference sequence). The CDR3 coding sequence is TGCAGTGCTAGTAGCGATTTCAATCAGCCCCAGCATTTT. Amino acid sequence: CSASSDFNQPQHF.

The chain couples TRBV4-2 to TRBJ1-4; D gene unclear. V lost 4 bases to trimming and J lost 3 bases, with 15 bases between them. Germline V gene sequence: CDR1 LGHNA, CDR2 YNFKEQ. The CDR3 totals 16 residues. The CDR3 region has the DNA TGTGCCAGCAGCCCACAAGGGAAGGGCCCTAATGAAAAACTGTTTTTT. Its protein is CASSPQGKGPNEKLFF.

This chain links TRBV30 with TRBJ1-2, with D possibly being TRBD1 (6 bases). This CDR3 has 14 amino acids. Trimming left V 2 bases short and J 5 bases short, with 15 bases between. CDR1 and CDR2 (germline): GTSNPN, SVGIG (reference sequence). CDR3 residues: CAWSRRGAFYGYTF. CDR3 DNA: TGTGCCTGGAGTAGAAGGGGGGCATTTTATGGCTACACCTTC.

The DNA of the CDR3 is TGTGCCACCCACCGGGACAGCGATTCACCCCTCCACTTT. It yields the protein CATHRDSDSPLHF. This rearrangement joins TRBV28 to TRBJ1-6, with 7 bases fitting TRBD1. Trimming cost V 10 bases and J 8 bases; bases outside gene matches: 8. The CDR3 contains 13 residues. Germline V gene sequence: CDR1 MDHEN, CDR2 SYDVKM.

V usage is TRBV9 and J usage is TRBJ2-7, with D uncertain. Trimming removed 0 bases from V and 3 bases from J, with 10 bases in between. CDR1 is SGDLS and CDR2 is YYNGEE in the germline V gene. The CDR3 extends over 14 amino acids. The CDR3 sequence is CASSVASSSYEQYF. Written as DNA, the CDR3 is TGTGCCAGCAGCGTAGCTTCCAGCAGCTACGAGCAGTACTTC.

The rearrangement uses TRBV5-1 and TRBJ2-7; 9 positions match TRBD1. J was trimmed by 5 bases and V by 2 bases; bases with no gene match: 8. This CDR3 has 15 amino acids. Germline V gene data show CDR1 as SGHRS and CDR2 as YFSETQ. CDR3 amino acids: CASSLAGQGLDEQYF. In DNA form, the CDR3 reads TGCGCCAGCAGCTTAGCGGGACAGGGTCTTGACGAGCAGTACTTC.

The chain combines TRBV18 with TRBJ2-6; D possibly corresponds to TRBD1 (5 bases). The CDR3 loop spans 15 amino acids. CDR1 is KGHSH, CDR2 LQKENI, per germline. V was pared by 5 bases and J by 1 base, with 9 bases between. The CDR3 sequence: CASSSQGSGANVLTF. The DNA for the CDR3 is TGTGCCAGCTCATCCCAGGGTTCTGGGGCCAACGTCCTGACTTTC. Based on the CDR3 plus reference TRBV18 and TRBJ2-6, the full variable domain is NAGVMQNPRHLVRRRGQEARLRCSPMKGHSHVYWYRQLPEEGLKFMVYLQKENIIDESGMPKERFSAEFPKEGPSILRIQQVVRGDSAAYFCASSSQGSGANVLTFGAGSRLTVL.

CDR3 sequence (DNA): TGTGCCAGCAGCTTCCGGGACGTCGGGGGACGGGGCACAGATACGCAGTATTTT. Translating gives CASSFRDVGGRGTDTQYF. The chain links TRBV5-5 to TRBJ2-3, with a weak D call TRBD2 (6 bases). The germline V and J ends were trimmed by 2 bases and 1 base, with 20 bases remaining between them. Germline CDR1 is SGHKS and CDR2 is YYEKEE (reference sequence). CDR3 length: 18 amino acids.

This chain joins TRBV5-4 and TRBJ2-1, with TRBD2 matching 12 bases. The germline gives CDR1 SGHNT, CDR2 YYREEE (reference sequence). The trim removed 3 bases at V and 8 bases at J, leaving 3 bases unmatched. The CDR3 consists of 14 residues. CDR3 amino acids: CASSSTSGGYEQFF. DNA of the CDR3: TGTGCCAGCAGCTCGACTAGCGGGGGCTATGAGCAGTTCTTC.

The J gene is TRBJ2-1, the V gene TRBV6-5, with a weak D call TRBD2 (5 bases). Germline CDR1 reads MNHEY; CDR2 reads SVGAGI. The CDR3 consists of 13 residues. The V end lost 6 bases, the J end lost 7 bases, and 13 bases lay between the germline ends. DNA for the CDR3: TGTGCCAGCAGCGCTACTAGTGTGAATGAGCAGTTCTTC. It translates to CASSATSVNEQFF.

The chain joins TRBV2 to TRBJ1-1, with D possibly being TRBD1 (5 bases). Trimming shortened V by 7 bases and J by 3 bases, and 15 bases separated the two germline ends. Germline V gene data show CDR1 as SNHLY and CDR2 as FYNNEI. This CDR3 contains 14 residues. CDR3 DNA sequence: TGTGCCAGCAAGGAGTGGGGAGGGGACACTGAAGCTTTCTTT. Its translation is CASKEWGGDTEAFF. The variable domain in full, completed from reference TRBV2 and TRBJ1-1, reads EPEVTQTPSHQVTQMGQEVILRCVPISNHLYFYWYRQILGQKVEFLVSFYNNEISEKSEIFDDQFSVERPDGSNFTLKIRSTKLEDSAMYFCASKEWGGDTEAFFGQGTRLTVV.

Turning to this clone: Additional DNA sequences in this sample encode the identical CDR3. This chain connects TRBV6-2 or TRBV6-3 to TRBJ1-5; tentative D call: TRBD1 (5 bases). The CDR3 length is 15 residues. CDR1 MNHEY and CDR2 SVGEGT come from the germline V gene. The ends were cut back, 2 bases at V and 2 bases at J, with 10 bases in the middle. CDR3 in amino acids: CASSYGAGGNQPQHF. DNA of the CDR3: TGTGCCAGCAGTTACGGGGCAGGAGGCAATCAGCCCCAGCATTTT.

This chain joins TRBV29-1 and TRBJ1-2; TRBD1 matches at 11 bases. J lost 6 bases, V lost 4 bases, and 7 bases had no gene match. The germline V gene has CDR1 SQVTM and CDR2 ANQGSEA. The CDR3 sequence is 14 residues long. Written as DNA, the CDR3 is TGCAGCGTTGTAGGAGGACAGGGGGCTAATGGCTACACCTTC. Encoded protein: CSVVGGQGANGYTF.

The V call is TRBV25-1, the J call TRBJ1-1; TRBD1 might be the D (6 bases). This CDR3 is built from 13 residues. V was clipped by 7 bases and J by 0 bases, with 9 bases between them. CDR1 MGHDK and CDR2 SYGVNS come from the germline V gene. The CDR3 loop is CASIDRLNTEAFF. The CDR3 DNA follows: TGTGCCAGCATAGACAGGTTGAACACTGAAGCTTTCTTT.

The CDR3 spells CASSLPNTGELFF. For the CDR3, the DNA is TGCGCCAGCAGTCTCCCGAACACCGGGGAGCTGTTTTTT. The rearrangement joins TRBV10-1 to TRBJ2-2; D not certain. V lost 5 bases, J lost 0 bases, and 4 bases lay in between. CDR3 length equals 13 residues. Germline CDR1 reads WNHNN; CDR2 reads SYGVQD (reference sequence).

This chain links TRBV7-2 with TRBJ1-3; D is perhaps TRBD1 (5 bases). Germline values: CDR1 SGHTA, CDR2 FQGNSA. V was cut by 5 bases and J by 4 bases, with 15 bases left in between. The CDR3 contains 15 residues. The CDR3 reads CASSAMGGTGNTIYF. The CDR3 nucleotides are TGTGCCAGCAGCGCAATGGGGGGGACCGGAAACACCATATATTTT.

This clone has just one count. The chain couples TRBV5-1 to TRBJ2-2; 10 bases line up with TRBD1. Germline CDR1 is SGHRS and CDR2 is YFSETQ. This CDR3 contains 16 residues. Trimming cost V 5 bases and J 1 base; bases outside gene matches: 5. The CDR3 DNA follows: TGCGCCAGCAGAATCGGGACAGGGGTGAACACCGGGGAGCTGTTTTTT. Translation gives CASRIGTGVNTGELFF.

The chain links TRBV20-1 to TRBJ1-4; possible D gene TRBD1, 5 bases. Germline CDR1 and CDR2: DFQATT and SNEGSKA (reference sequence). Trimming pared 3 bases from V and 4 bases from J, leaving 21 bases between. The CDR3 length is 17 residues. In nucleotides, the CDR3 is TGCAGTGCTAGTTTCCCGGGACCAAAAATCAATAATGAAAAACTGTTTTTT. Its translation: CSASFPGPKINNEKLFF.